The rows below give T cell receptor beta chains drawn from one sample of a study of T cells after yellow fever vaccination. MiXCR was run by TCRdb on the 5' RACE reads, yielding one entry per CDR3 protein. The profile covers 620,000 or so distinct CDR3 sequences, with about 12% appearing a single time and about 15% taken by the ten largest. Source: PBMCs, taken on the day of the yellow fever booster vaccination. Receptors were obtained from a young man who received the YFV17D yellow fever vaccine. Both conserved end residues are trimmed from each CDR3.

v_gene	CDR3aa
TRBV7-2	ASSLAWEPYY
TRBV20-1	SARGLVAEQY
TRBV5-5	ASSFGRGLNTEAF
TRBV2	ASSGALELGWNEKLF
TRBV10-3	AISEHRGNFYGYT
TRBV19	ASSKRPEGSYNEQF
TRBV20-1	SATGQAGTQY
TRBV19	ASSMGVGDEQF
TRBV20-1	RVARSSSYEQY
TRBV28	ASSTPGFQETQY
TRBV11-2	ASSFTGVAGARTDTQY
TRBV29-1	SVEGPGRNIQY
TRBV5-4	ASSSEPGGIEQF
TRBV7-2	ASSLNPSYEQY
TRBV9	ASSVDGLAGLYEQY
TRBV20-1	SAAGWQETQY
TRBV21-1	ASSKQRDRQETQY
TRBV20-1	SATTSGRSRGEQF
TRBV5-5	ASSPQALRAGGELF
TRBV20-1	SARAAEGTYEQY
TRBV5-5	ASSQRELWDTQY
TRBV2	ASSANLAGGAGEQF
TRBV6-1	ASSGQHIDTQY
TRBV5-1	ASSLALAGLETQY
TRBV18	ASSPGQEEKLF
TRBV7-2	ASSLGTRGYIQY
TRBV10-3	AISDGTQETQY
TRBV5-1	ASSRTEYGYT
TRBV7-2	ASSLRAGGPNYEQF
TRBV29-1	SVEPHTGAKNIQY
TRBV18	ASSPPINRNYGYT
TRBV7-9	ASSLPGQHYEQY
TRBV29-1	SVAYRDATDTQY
TRBV7-2	ASSGQGTENEKLF
TRBV12-3/TRBV12-4	ASSLYRQETQY
TRBV7-6	ASSLLARGDTQY
TRBV20-1	SASEQTNTQY
TRBV12-5	ASGSTLGTGSGYT
TRBV19	ASSIQRGSDTQY
TRBV12-3/TRBV12-4	ASSSQAGATDTQY
TRBV11-2	ASSHESGALGY